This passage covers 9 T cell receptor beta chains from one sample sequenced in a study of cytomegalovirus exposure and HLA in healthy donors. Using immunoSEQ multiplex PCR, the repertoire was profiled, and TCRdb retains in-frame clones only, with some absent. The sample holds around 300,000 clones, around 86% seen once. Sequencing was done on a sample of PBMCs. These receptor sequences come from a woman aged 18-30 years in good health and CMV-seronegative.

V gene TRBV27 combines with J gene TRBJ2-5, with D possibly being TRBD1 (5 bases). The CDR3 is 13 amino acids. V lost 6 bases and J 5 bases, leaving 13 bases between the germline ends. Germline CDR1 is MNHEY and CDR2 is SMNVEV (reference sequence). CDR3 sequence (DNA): TGTGCCAGCAGACCAGGGTTCCGGGAGACCCAGTACTTC. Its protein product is CASRPGFRETQYF.

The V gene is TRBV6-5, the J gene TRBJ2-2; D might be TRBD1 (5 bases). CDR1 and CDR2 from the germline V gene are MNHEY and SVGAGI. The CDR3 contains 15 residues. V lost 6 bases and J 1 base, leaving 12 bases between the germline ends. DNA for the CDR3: TGTGCCAGCAGGCCGGACATCAGGAACACCGGGGAGCTGTTTTTT. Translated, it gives CASRPDIRNTGELFF.

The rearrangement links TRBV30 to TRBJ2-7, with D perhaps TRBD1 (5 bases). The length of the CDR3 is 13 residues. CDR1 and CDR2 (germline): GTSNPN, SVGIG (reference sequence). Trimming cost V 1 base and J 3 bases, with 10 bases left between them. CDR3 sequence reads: CAWSAAGNYEQYF. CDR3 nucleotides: TGTGCCTGGAGTGCAGCAGGGAACTACGAGCAGTACTTC.

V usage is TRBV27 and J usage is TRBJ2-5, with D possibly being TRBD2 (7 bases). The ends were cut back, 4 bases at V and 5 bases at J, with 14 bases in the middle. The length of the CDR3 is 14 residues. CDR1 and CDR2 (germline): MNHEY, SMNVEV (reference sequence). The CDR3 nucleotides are TGTGCCAGCAGTTCATGGGGGGGCGGGGAGACCCAGTACTTC. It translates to CASSSWGGGETQYF.

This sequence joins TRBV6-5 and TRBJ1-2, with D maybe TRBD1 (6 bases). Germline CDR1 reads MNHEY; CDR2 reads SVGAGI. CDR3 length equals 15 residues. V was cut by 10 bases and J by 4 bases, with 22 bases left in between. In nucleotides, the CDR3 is TGTGCCACCCAGCGGACCAGGGGTATTTTCTATGGCTACACCTTC. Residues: CATQRTRGIFYGYTF.

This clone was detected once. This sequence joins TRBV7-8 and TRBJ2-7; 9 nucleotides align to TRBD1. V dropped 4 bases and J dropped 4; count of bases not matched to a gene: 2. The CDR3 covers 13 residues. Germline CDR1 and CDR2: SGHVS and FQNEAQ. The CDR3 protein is CASSWDRDYEQYF. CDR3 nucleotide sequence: TGTGCCAGCAGCTGGGACAGGGATTACGAGCAGTACTTC.

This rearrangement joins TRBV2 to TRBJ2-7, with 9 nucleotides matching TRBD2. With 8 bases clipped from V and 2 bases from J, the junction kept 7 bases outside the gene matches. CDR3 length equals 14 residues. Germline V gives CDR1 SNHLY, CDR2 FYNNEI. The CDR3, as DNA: TGTGCCAGCCCACTAGCGGGTCAGCCCTACGAGCAGTACTTC. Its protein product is CASPLAGQPYEQYF.

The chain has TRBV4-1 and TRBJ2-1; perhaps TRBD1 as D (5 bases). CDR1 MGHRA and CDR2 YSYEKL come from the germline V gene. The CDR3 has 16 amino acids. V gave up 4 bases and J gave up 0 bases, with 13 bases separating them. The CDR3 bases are TGCGCCAGCAGCCGCCGCCGGACACCCTCCTACAATGAGCAGTTCTTC. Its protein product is CASSRRRTPSYNEQFF.

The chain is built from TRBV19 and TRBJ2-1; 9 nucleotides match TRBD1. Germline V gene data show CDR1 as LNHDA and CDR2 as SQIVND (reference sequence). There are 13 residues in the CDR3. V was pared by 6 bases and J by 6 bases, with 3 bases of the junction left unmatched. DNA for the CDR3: TGTGCCAGTAGACAGGGGGCAGGCAATGAGCAGTTCTTC. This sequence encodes CASRQGAGNEQFF.